This record concerns one TCR beta chain sequence. What this receptor recognizes is not known. Base qualities are missing; no much larger clone stands one base away. Whole blood was collected in K2EDTA tubes by collaborating institutions according to the institutions' own protocols. For TCRbeta analysis, collaborator samples were shipped as frozen whole blood, as isolated PBMCs, or as DNA extracted from either sample type. The data belong to a study of blood T cell repertoires in COVID-19 (dated by TCRdb to about 2020). About the full investigation: Samples covering the acute and convalescent phases of COVID-19 were provided by collaborators in the United States, Italy and Spain. The repertoires were made available in a free public database intended to serve as a resource for research on the immune response to SARS-CoV-2. A de-identified subject ID, COVID-19 status, age in years and sex were almost always included in the sample metadata. HLA class I and class II types, where available, came from metadata supplied by the sample provider rather than from assay-based typing. Samples were obtained from the ongoing ImmuneRACE study (first 160 participants) and from some 1,300 subjects provided by 6 global collaborators. Subjects who had been exposed to COVID-19, were actively infected with it, or had recovered from it provided the deeply sampled blood TCRbeta repertoires that made up the dataset. The material from the prospective study consisted of cDNA or gDNA derived from T cells, B-cell-depleted T cells, or PBMCs.

TCRbeta CDR3 regions were amplified from genomic DNA by means of the immunoSEQ Assay, a bias-controlled multiplex PCR. Turning to the authors' computational methods: Nucleated cell counts per sample were estimated from amplification of reference gene primers within the assay. To quantify the absolute abundance of each unique TCRbeta CDR3 rearrangement, sequence reads were collapsed and filtered. For each sample, productive Simpson clonality was calculated as the square root of Simpson's diversity index over productive rearrangements. Entries here come from immuneACCESS through TCRdb and include only in-frame sequences with V and J called. Some clones fail to appear in such tables; in the studies checked, an unresolved V gene covers under half of the shortfall, and the cause of the remainder is unknown. V and J calls and clone size are as listed in that table; D and trimming were resolved from the DNA. The sample has under 75,000 clones on record, around 90% of them singletons. The ten largest clones take up approximately 18% of the sample.

From a lookup of the germline V gene, CDR1 and CDR2 are SGHAT and FQNNGV. Trimmed from V: 5 bases; trimmed from J: 2 bases; junction bases lacking a gene match: 10. CDR3 length: 19 amino acids, cysteine to phenylalanine. The CDR3 DNA has 57 bases and is translated from base 1. What the work shows at the level of the full study, not this receptor alone: How much clinical and demographic metadata was included differed by source and by participant, and the metadata was provided uncurated.

Sequencing input: peripheral blood. This TCR came from an elderly woman with active COVID-19. The V and J genes are TRBV11-2 and TRBJ2-3; 16 central bases correspond to TRBD2. The CDR3 reads as follows: CASSVPGLAGGRDTDTQYF. The DNA sequence is given as TGTGCCAGCAGCGTCCCGGGACTAGCGGGGGGGCGGGACACAGATACGCAGTATTTT.